Listed below are T cell receptor beta chains from one sample, sequenced in a study of T cell changes during pregnancy in multiple sclerosis. TCRdb keeps only in-frame clones here, not all; method: immunoSEQ multiplex PCR. The sample has tens of thousands of clones; about 91% are singletons. Sequencing was performed on peripheral blood, taken after pregnancy. The receptor source for this set is a female donor with multiple sclerosis, enrolled in a pregnancy study. The CDR3 runs from the conserved cysteine through the conserved F or W. A D gene is named only where the DNA matches it firmly. The listing skips clone size in some rows; elsewhere it reads once, few, many or a size class.

TRBJ1-5	TRBD1	-	TRBV4-1	CASSSRQGASNQPQHF	TGCGCCAGCAGCTCCAGACAGGGGGCGAGCAATCAGCCCCAGCATTTT
TRBJ2-3	-	-	TRBV4-3	CASSPVQFDTDTQYF	TGCGCCAGCAGCCCAGTGCAATTTGACACAGATACGCAGTATTTT
TRBJ1-3	-	-	TRBV5-4	CASSLEGGPGNTIYF	TGTGCCAGCAGCTTGGAGGGAGGACCTGGAAACACCATATATTTT
TRBJ1-4	-	once	TRBV30	CAWSVRSRVARKLFF	TGTGCCTGGAGTGTACGGTCCAGGGTAGCAAGAAAACTGTTTTTT
TRBJ2-1	-	-	TRBV5-1	CASSPSPRALQEQFF	TGCGCCAGCAGCCCTTCTCCGAGGGCCCTGCAGGAGCAGTTCTTC
TRBJ1-2	TRBD1	-	TRBV5-6	CASSFRGRGLNYGYTF	TGTGCCAGCAGCTTTAGAGGCAGGGGGCTAAACTATGGCTACACCTTC
TRBJ2-5	-	-	TRBV9	CASSVGTETVQETQYF	TGTGCCAGCAGCGTCGGTACGGAGACAGTCCAAGAGACCCAGTACTTC
TRBJ1-2	-	-	TRBV6-1	CASPGGQNYGYTF	TGTGCCAGCCCCGGAGGGCAGAATTATGGCTACACCTTC
TRBJ2-7	-	-	TRBV11-3	CASPARAGYEQYF	TGTGCCAGCCCAGCCAGGGCCGGCTACGAGCAGTACTTC
TRBJ1-1	-	-	TRBV4-1	CASSPRSQRDTEAFF	TGCGCCAGCAGCCCGCGTAGCCAACGGGACACTGAAGCTTTCTTT
TRBJ2-7	-	-	TRBV5-1	CASSLLSGQGYEQYF	TGCGCCAGCAGCTTGTTGTCAGGACAAGGGTACGAGCAGTACTTC
TRBJ2-5	TRBD2	-	TRBV27	CASSFLGGQETQYF	TGTGCCAGCAGTTTTTTGGGAGGGCAAGAGACCCAGTACTTC
TRBJ2-7	-	-	TRBV28	CASRQQGSVYEQYF	TGTGCCAGCAGACAACAGGGAAGCGTCTACGAGCAGTACTTC
TRBJ2-1	TRBD2	-	TRBV7-2	CASSPRGSGGPPYFF	TGTGCCAGCAGCCCCAGAGGGTCGGGAGGACCCCCCTACTTCTTC
TRBJ2-2	-	-	TRBV9	CASSVGQGYTGELFF	TGTGCCAGCAGCGTAGGTCAGGGGTACACCGGGGAGCTGTTTTTT
TRBJ2-3	TRBD2	-	TRBV5-6	CASSLLIMGLVTDTQYF	TGTGCCAGCAGCTTGCTCATCATGGGACTAGTCACAGATACGCAGTATTTT
TRBJ2-1	TRBD2	-	TRBV28	CASSQAGGAQFF	TGTGCCAGCAGTCAAGCGGGAGGCGCGCAGTTCTTC
TRBJ2-1	-	-	TRBV7-9	CASSKASREQFF	TGTGCCAGCAGCAAAGCTAGCAGGGAGCAGTTCTTC
TRBJ1-5	-	-	TRBV28	CASSFLGGNQPQHF	TGTGCCAGCAGTTTCCTGGGGGGGAATCAGCCCCAGCATTTT
TRBJ2-3	TRBD2	-	TRBV10-1	CASSGVKRETGTDTQYF	TGCGCCAGCAGTGGTGTTAAGCGGGAGACGGGTACAGATACGCAGTATTTT
TRBJ2-3	TRBD2	-	TRBV4-1	CASSQVVLAGFSDTQYF	TGCGCCAGCAGCCAAGTCGTGCTAGCGGGATTCTCAGATACGCAGTATTTT
TRBJ2-3	-	-	TRBV9	CASSVYGGASTDTQYF	TGTGCCAGCAGCGTTTACGGCGGGGCAAGCACAGATACGCAGTATTTT
TRBJ1-4	TRBD1	once	TRBV4-1	CASSREITGVGEKLFF	TGCGCCAGCAGCCGAGAGATCACAGGGGTTGGGGAAAAACTGTTTTTT
TRBJ2-2	TRBD2	-	TRBV19	CASSIGALAGGVNTGELFF	TGTGCCAGTAGTATAGGCGCGCTAGCGGGAGGCGTTAACACCGGGGAGCTGTTTTTT
TRBJ2-7	TRBD2	-	TRBV7-8	CASSPIGTSGLEQYF	TGTGCCAGCAGCCCTATCGGGACTAGCGGGCTCGAGCAGTACTTC
TRBJ2-2	-	-	TRBV19	CASSLGHTNTGELFF	TGTGCCAGTAGTTTAGGACACACGAACACCGGGGAGCTGTTTTTT
TRBJ2-7	TRBD2	-	TRBV4-1	CASSQVGTNYEQYF	TGCGCCAGCAGCCAAGTTGGGACTAACTACGAGCAGTACTTC
TRBJ2-3	-	-	TRBV18	CASSPYRQSSTDTQYF	TGTGCCAGCTCACCTTACAGACAGTCTAGCACAGATACGCAGTATTTT
TRBJ2-3	-	-	TRBV9	CASSDRQFTDTQYF	TGTGCCAGCAGCGATCGACAGTTCACAGATACGCAGTATTTT
TRBJ2-7	-	-	TRBV27	CASSLSRGGLSEQYF	TGTGCCAGCAGTTTATCCAGGGGTGGATTGAGCGAGCAGTACTTC
TRBJ2-7	TRBD2	-	TRBV10-3	CAISVLAGGLPYEQYF	TGTGCCATCAGTGTGTTAGCGGGAGGCCTCCCCTACGAGCAGTACTTC
TRBJ1-6	TRBD1	-	TRBV27	CASSPTDRGNSPLHF	TGTGCCAGCAGTCCCACGGACAGGGGTAATTCACCCCTCCACTTT
TRBJ2-7	-	-	TRBV29-1	CSTQDTYEQYF	TGCAGCACTCAGGATACCTACGAGCAGTACTTC
TRBJ1-3	-	-	TRBV19	CASSPSVGRGSSGNTIYF	TGTGCCAGTAGTCCTAGTGTGGGCAGGGGAAGCTCTGGAAACACCATATATTTT
TRBJ1-1	-	few	TRBV9	CASSVGTGFSRNTEAFF	TGTGCCAGCAGCGTAGGTACAGGGTTTTCAAGGAACACTGAAGCTTTCTTT
TRBJ2-6	-	-	TRBV9	CASSVVGSSGANVLTF	TGTGCCAGCAGCGTAGTAGGGAGCTCTGGGGCCAACGTCCTGACTTTC
TRBJ1-1	-	-	TRBV27	CASSLSPGLPHTEAFF	TGTGCCAGCAGTTTATCTCCAGGCCTTCCCCATACTGAAGCTTTCTTT
TRBJ2-1	TRBD2	-	TRBV27	CASSISRGGRAVNEQFF	TGTGCCAGCAGTATCTCCCGTGGCGGGAGGGCCGTAAATGAGCAGTTCTTC
TRBJ2-7	-	-	TRBV29-1	CSVEPPAGEQYF	TGCAGCGTTGAACCCCCCGCCGGCGAGCAGTACTTC
TRBJ2-1	-	-	TRBV5-1	CASNRALDDNEQFF	TGCGCCAGCAACAGGGCCCTAGACGACAATGAGCAGTTCTTC
TRBJ1-1	-	-	TRBV6-6	CASSRQNTEAFF	TGTGCCAGCAGCCGACAGAACACTGAAGCTTTCTTT
TRBJ2-2	-	-	TRBV30	CAWSVNPAETPFVGAGELFF	TGTGCCTGGAGTGTGAACCCCGCAGAGACGCCGTTTGTGGGCGCCGGGGAGCTGTTTTTT
TRBJ1-2	-	-	TRBV7-2	CASSVDSYGYTF	TGTGCCAGCAGCGTAGACAGCTATGGCTACACCTTC